This TCR beta chain was found in a study of brain T cells in children with intractable seizures. Study outcomes and limitations: Only CDR3 sequence similarity suggested viral specificity, without known HCMV serostatus.

Germline V gene data show CDR1 as ENHRY and CDR2 as SYGVKD. The CDR3 has 17 amino acids. V trimming: 2 bases; J trimming: 8 bases; junction bases outside the gene matches: 9. The count of this clone is one. No antigen is known for it. Using immunoSEQ multiplex PCR, the repertoire was profiled, and TCRdb retains in-frame clones only, with some absent. The data show approximately 77,000 clones, about 92% seen once. Only cases whose brain tissue showed the highest T cell transcript signatures were sequenced. Before surgery, patients took at least one anti-epileptic drug. The chain uses TRBV10-3 and TRBJ1-6; 10 positions agree with TRBD1. The sequencing here drew on peripheral blood, taken at surgery. This TCR was recovered from a boy less than two years old with tuberous sclerosis and intractable seizures. The CDR3 protein is CAISERQGAKVDSPLHF. CDR3 nucleotides: TGTGCCATCAGTGAGCGACAGGGGGCTAAGGTGGATTCACCCCTCCACTTT.